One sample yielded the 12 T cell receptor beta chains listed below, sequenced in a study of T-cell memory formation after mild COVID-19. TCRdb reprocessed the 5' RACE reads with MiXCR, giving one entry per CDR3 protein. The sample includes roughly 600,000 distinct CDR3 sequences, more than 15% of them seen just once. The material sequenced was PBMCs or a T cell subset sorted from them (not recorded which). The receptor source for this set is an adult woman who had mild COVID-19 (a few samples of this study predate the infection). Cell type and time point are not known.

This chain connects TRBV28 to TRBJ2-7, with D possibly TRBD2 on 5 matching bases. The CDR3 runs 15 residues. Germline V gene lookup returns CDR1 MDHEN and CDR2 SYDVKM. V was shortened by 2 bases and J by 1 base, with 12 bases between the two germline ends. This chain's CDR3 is CASSLLPSRSYEQYF. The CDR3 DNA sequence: TGTGCCAGCAGTTTACTGCCTAGCAGATCCTACGAGCAGTACTTC.

The CDR3 DNA reads as TGTGCCAGCAGTTCGTGGGGAGTTGATCAGCCCCAGCATTTT. This gives the protein CASSSWGVDQPQHF. This chain links TRBV27 with TRBJ1-5, with D hard to call. This CDR3 is built from 14 residues. From germline, CDR1 is MNHEY and CDR2 SMNVEV (reference sequence). Trimming left V 4 bases short and J 5 bases short, with 12 bases between.

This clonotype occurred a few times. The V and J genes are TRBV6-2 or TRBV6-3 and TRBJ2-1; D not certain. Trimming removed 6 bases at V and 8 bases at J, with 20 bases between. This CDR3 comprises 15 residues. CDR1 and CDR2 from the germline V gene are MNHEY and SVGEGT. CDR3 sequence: CASSPIRLLLHEQFF. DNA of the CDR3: TGTGCCAGCAGCCCGATTCGACTTCTCCTCCATGAGCAGTTCTTC.

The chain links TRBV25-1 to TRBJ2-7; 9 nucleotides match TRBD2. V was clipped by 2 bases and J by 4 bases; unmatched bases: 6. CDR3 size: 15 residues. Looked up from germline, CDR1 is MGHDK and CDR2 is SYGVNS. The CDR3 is CASSERGLAAYEQYF. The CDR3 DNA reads TGTGCCAGCAGTGAACGGGGACTAGCTGCTTACGAGCAGTACTTC.

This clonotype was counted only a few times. In DNA form, the CDR3 reads TGTGCCAGCAGCCAACCAATACCGGGACAGTTAATCTATGGCTACACCTTC. Translating gives CASSQPIPGQLIYGYTF. The chain links TRBV4-2 to TRBJ1-2; 7 nucleotides agree with TRBD1. V lost 2 bases, J lost 4 bases, and 13 bases stayed unmatched. The CDR3 extends over 17 amino acids. The germline V gene encodes CDR1 LGHNA and CDR2 YNFKEQ.

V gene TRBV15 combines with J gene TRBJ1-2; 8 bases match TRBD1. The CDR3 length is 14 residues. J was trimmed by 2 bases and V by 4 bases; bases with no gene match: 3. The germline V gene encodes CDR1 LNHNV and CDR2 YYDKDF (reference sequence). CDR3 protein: CATSKDRVNYGYTF. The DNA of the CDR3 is TGTGCCACCAGCAAGGACAGGGTAAACTATGGCTACACCTTC.

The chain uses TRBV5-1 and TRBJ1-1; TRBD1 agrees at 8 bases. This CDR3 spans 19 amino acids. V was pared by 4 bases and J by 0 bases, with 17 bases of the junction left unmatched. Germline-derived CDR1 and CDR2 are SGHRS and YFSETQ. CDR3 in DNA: TGCGCCAGCAGCCATAGGGGCTCCGGGACAGGCGTCATGAACACTGAAGCTTTCTTT. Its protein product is CASSHRGSGTGVMNTEAFF.

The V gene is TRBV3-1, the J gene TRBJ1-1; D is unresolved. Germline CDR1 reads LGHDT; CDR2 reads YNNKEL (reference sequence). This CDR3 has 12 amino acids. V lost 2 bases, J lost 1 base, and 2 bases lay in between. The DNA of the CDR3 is TGTGCCAGCAGCCAATCGAACACTGAAGCTTTCTTT. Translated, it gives CASSQSNTEAFF.

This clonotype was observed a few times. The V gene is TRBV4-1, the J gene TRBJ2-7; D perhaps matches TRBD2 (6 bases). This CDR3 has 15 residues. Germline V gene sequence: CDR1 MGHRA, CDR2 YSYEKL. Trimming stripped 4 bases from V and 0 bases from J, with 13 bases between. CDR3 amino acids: CASSPLAESSYEQYF. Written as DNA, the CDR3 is TGCGCCAGCAGCCCGTTAGCGGAGAGCTCCTACGAGCAGTACTTC.

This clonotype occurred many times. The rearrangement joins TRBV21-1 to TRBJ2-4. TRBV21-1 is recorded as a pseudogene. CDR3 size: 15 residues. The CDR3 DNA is TGTGCCAGCAGCAAAAATGAGTGCTATAAAAACATTCAGTACTTC. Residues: CASSKNECYKNIQYF.

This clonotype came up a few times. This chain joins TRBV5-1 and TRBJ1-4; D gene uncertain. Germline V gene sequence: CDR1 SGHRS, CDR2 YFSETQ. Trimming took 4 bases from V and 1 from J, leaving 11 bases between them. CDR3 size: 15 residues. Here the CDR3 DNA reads TGCGCCAGCAGCCCACAACCTTTAACTAATGAAAAACTGTTTTTT. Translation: CASSPQPLTNEKLFF.

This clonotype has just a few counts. The DNA for the CDR3 is TGTGCCAGCAGTTACTCGTACAGCTCCTACGAGCAGTACTTC. Amino acids: CASSYSYSSYEQYF. The chain employs TRBV6-6 and TRBJ2-7; D ambiguous. CDR1 and CDR2 (germline): MNHNY, SVGAGI (reference sequence). The length of the CDR3 is 14 residues. The V gene lost 0 bases and the J gene lost 0 bases, with 6 bases spanning the gap.